A single sample gave rise to the 25 T cell receptor beta chains below, sequenced in a study of OX40 agonist ivuxolimab in advanced cancers. Profiled with immunoSEQ multiplex PCR; TCRdb holds only in-frame clones, not every one. The sample holds fewer than 90,000 clones, around 88% seen once. The specimen was CD4+ or CD8+ T cells sorted from blood, collected in a trial of the OX40 agonist ivuxolimab. These receptors all come from an adult with an advanced solid tumor such as melanoma, head and neck, liver or kidney cancer.

The chain carries TRBV4-1 and TRBJ1-5, with D hard to call. The ends were cut back, 0 bases at V and 1 base at J, with 7 bases in the middle. The CDR3 is 15 amino acids. Germline V gene sequence: CDR1 MGHRA, CDR2 YSYEKL. The CDR3 sequence is CASSQDKTSNQPQHF. In nucleotides, the CDR3 is TGCGCCAGCAGCCAAGATAAGACGAGCAATCAGCCCCAGCATTTT.

The gene calls are TRBV9 and TRBJ2-5; tentatively, D is TRBD2 (5 bases). The V gene lost 4 bases and the J gene lost 2 bases, with 12 bases spanning the gap. The CDR3 length is 14 residues. Germline V gene data show CDR1 as SGDLS and CDR2 as YYNGEE. The CDR3 is CASSFGLSQETQYF. The CDR3 nucleotides are TGTGCCAGCAGCTTTGGACTTTCTCAAGAGACCCAGTACTTC.

The V and J genes are TRBV6-8 and TRBJ1-5; D unresolved. V gave up 2 bases and J gave up 11 bases, with 31 bases separating them. The length of the CDR3 is 19 residues. Per germline, CDR1 MNHGY and CDR2 SAAAGT. CDR3 bases: TGTGCCAGCAGTTACCGGTCCGGGCTTTCCCTTCTCCCCGTTCCGGCCCAGCATTTT. Amino acid sequence: CASSYRSGLSLLPVPAQHF.

The genes are TRBV2 and TRBJ1-2, with unresolved D. This CDR3 is built from 11 residues. The V end was cut by 6 bases, the J end by 7 bases, with 9 bases between. The V gene's germline CDR1 is SNHLY and CDR2 FYNNEI. The CDR3 sequence: CASRAAAGYTF. The CDR3 DNA is TGTGCCAGCAGGGCCGCGGCTGGCTACACCTTC. The variable domain in full, with the rest retrieved from reference TRBV2 and TRBJ1-2, is EPEVTQTPSHQVTQMGQEVILRCVPISNHLYFYWYRQILGQKVEFLVSFYNNEISEKSEIFDDQFSVERPDGSNFTLKIRSTKLEDSAMYFCASRAAAGYTFGSGTRLTVV.

The chain links TRBV28 to TRBJ2-1; D might be TRBD2 (5 bases). V was clipped by 3 bases and J by 4 bases, with 13 bases between them. Germline values: CDR1 MDHEN, CDR2 SYDVKM. The CDR3 totals 15 residues. In nucleotides, the CDR3 is TGTGCCAGCAGTTTCGGAACTAGTAGGTACAATGAGCAGTTCTTC. This sequence encodes CASSFGTSRYNEQFF. Using reference TRBV28 and TRBJ2-1 for the parts outside the CDR3, the full variable domain is DVKVTQSSRYLVKRTGEKVFLECVQDMDHENMFWYRQDPGLGLRLIYFSYDVKMKEKGDIPEGYSVSREKKERFSLILESASTNQTSMYLCASSFGTSRYNEQFFGPGTRLTVL.

V and J are TRBV28 and TRBJ2-7, with 7 bases identical to TRBD1. Germline assignment: CDR1 MDHEN and CDR2 SYDVKM. CDR3 length: 15 amino acids. The V segment lost 6 bases and the J segment 2 bases; nucleotides outside the gene matches: 10. CDR3 in amino acids: CASSPPTGYPYEQYF. DNA of the CDR3: TGTGCCAGCAGCCCACCGACAGGGTATCCCTACGAGCAGTACTTC.

In DNA form, the CDR3 reads TGTGCCAGCAGTTACGCGGGGGAGGCCAACGAGCAGTACTTC. Encoded protein: CASSYAGEANEQYF. V and J are TRBV6-5 and TRBJ2-7; 7 bases are shared with TRBD2. This CDR3 is 14 amino acids long. V dropped 2 bases and J dropped 5; count of bases not matched to a gene: 6. Per the germline V gene, CDR1 is MNHEY and CDR2 is SVGAGI.

The chain recombines TRBV5-4 with TRBJ2-3; TRBD1 is a possible D gene (6 bases). Looked up from germline, CDR1 is SGHNT and CDR2 is YYREEE (reference sequence). The CDR3 loop spans 14 amino acids. Trimming cost V 4 bases and J 4 bases, with 13 bases left between them. This chain's CDR3 is CASSEPQGADTQYF. The CDR3 DNA sequence: TGTGCCAGCAGCGAACCACAGGGCGCAGATACGCAGTATTTT.

The V call is TRBV7-9, the J call TRBJ2-3; 7 bases are a match to TRBD1. Trimming at V came to 5 bases and at J to 4 bases, leaving 12 bases not matched to a gene. The CDR3 length is 16 residues. CDR1 and CDR2 from the germline V gene are SEHNR and FQNEAQ (reference sequence). CDR3 DNA: TGTGCCAGCAGCCATTACAGGGGATGGGATGCAGATACGCAGTATTTT. Protein: CASSHYRGWDADTQYF. Supplemented by reference TRBV7-9 and TRBJ2-3, the full variable domain reads DTGVSQNPRHKITKRGQNVTFRCDPISEHNRLYWYRQTLGQGPEFLTYFQNEAQLEKSRLLSDRFSAERPKGSFSTLEIQRTEQGDSAMYLCASSHYRGWDADTQYFGPGTRLTVL.

The chain couples TRBV6-5 to TRBJ1-5; D is ambiguous. The CDR3 length is 13 residues. V was cut by 6 bases and J by 2 bases, with 8 bases left in between. Per the germline V gene, CDR1 is MNHEY and CDR2 is SVGAGI. CDR3: CASRTAGNQPQHF. The CDR3 DNA reads TGTGCCAGCAGGACTGCGGGCAATCAGCCCCAGCATTTT.

The CDR3 sequence: CASSNHYYRGGAGAQETQYF. CDR3 nucleotide sequence: TGTGCCAGTAGTAACCACTACTACAGGGGCGGGGCGGGAGCTCAAGAGACCCAGTACTTC. The chain has TRBV19 and TRBJ2-5; either TRBD1 or TRBD2 may fit D (7 bases each). The ends were cut back, 4 bases at V and 2 bases at J, with 29 bases in the middle. The CDR3 is 20 amino acids. CDR1 LNHDA and CDR2 SQIVND come from the germline V gene (reference sequence). The full variable domain, its missing parts supplied by reference TRBV19 and TRBJ2-5, is DGGITQSPKYLFRKEGQNVTLSCEQNLNHDAMYWYRQDPGQGLRLIYYSQIVNDFQKGDIAEGYSVSREKKESFPLTVTSAQKNPTAFYLCASSNHYYRGGAGAQETQYFGPGTRLLVL.

CDR3 amino acids: CASSLVWQGGTEAFF. The DNA of the CDR3 is TGTGCCAGCAGCTTAGTGTGGCAGGGAGGGACTGAAGCTTTCTTT. The rearrangement links TRBV7-8 to TRBJ1-1; TRBD1 is a possible D gene (5 bases). CDR3 length equals 15 residues. Germline values: CDR1 SGHVS, CDR2 FQNEAQ. Trimming cost V 1 base and J 5 bases, with 14 bases left between them.

The chain joins TRBV19 to TRBJ2-2, with 9 bases that match TRBD2. Germline V gene sequence: CDR1 LNHDA, CDR2 SQIVND (reference sequence). V lost 2 bases, J lost 2 bases, and 9 bases stayed unmatched. The CDR3 consists of 18 residues. DNA for the CDR3: TGTGCCAGTAGTATACGGTCCCTAGCGGGACATAACACCGGGGAGCTGTTTTTT. The encoded protein is CASSIRSLAGHNTGELFF.

The chain recombines TRBV18 with TRBJ1-6; D ambiguous. This CDR3 comprises 15 residues. V was cut by 3 bases and J by 0 bases, with 6 bases left in between. Germline CDR1 and CDR2: KGHSH and LQKENI. CDR3 in DNA: TGTGCCAGCTCACCTCAAAGCTCCTATAATTCACCCCTCCACTTT. Its translation is CASSPQSSYNSPLHF.

In its sample, this clone was seen a few times. The chain is built from TRBV28 and TRBJ2-7; TRBD1 might be the D (5 bases). This CDR3 is 14 amino acids long. Germline V gene sequence: CDR1 MDHEN, CDR2 SYDVKM. Trimming shortened V by 5 bases and J by 1 base, and 12 bases separated the two germline ends. The CDR3 sequence is CASSAQAPSYEQYF. The CDR3 coding sequence is TGTGCCAGCAGTGCACAGGCCCCTTCCTACGAGCAGTACTTC.

The V gene is TRBV10-2, the J gene TRBJ1-5; the match to TRBD1 covers 8 bases. J gave up 0 bases and V 10 bases, and 5 bases lay outside the gene matches. CDR1 and CDR2 from the germline V gene are WSHSY and SAAADI. This CDR3 has 14 amino acids. CDR3 nucleotide sequence: TGCGCCATCGGACAGGGAGTTAGCAATCAGCCCCAGCATTTT. Protein product: CAIGQGVSNQPQHF.

V usage is TRBV6-5 and J usage is TRBJ2-7, with D perhaps assigned TRBD1 or TRBD2 (7 bases each). Trimming removed 6 bases from V and 0 bases from J, with 12 bases in between. The germline gives CDR1 MNHEY, CDR2 SVGAGI. CDR3 length: 14 amino acids. The CDR3 spells CASRIRGGSYEQYF. The CDR3 DNA sequence: TGTGCCAGCAGGATCAGGGGGGGCTCCTACGAGCAGTACTTC.

V gene TRBV29-1 combines with J gene TRBJ1-1; 10 bases map to TRBD1. In germline, CDR1 is SQVTM, CDR2 ANQGSEA. V was pared by 7 bases and J by 7 bases, with 6 bases of the junction left unmatched. This CDR3 contains 12 residues. CDR3 in DNA: TGCAGCGCCACGGACAGGGGGTTTGAAGCTTTCTTT. It codes for CSATDRGFEAFF.

The rearrangement joins TRBV7-9 to TRBJ2-3; 8 bases agree with TRBD2. The V gene's germline CDR1 is SEHNR and CDR2 FQNEAQ (reference sequence). This CDR3 has 14 residues. The V and J ends lost 7 bases and 3 bases, in that order; junction bases with no gene match: 6. CDR3 DNA: TGTGCCAGCATCCGGGGGGGCGGAACAGATACGCAGTATTTT. This encodes CASIRGGGTDTQYF.

This chain connects TRBV27 to TRBJ2-7; D call uncertain. V lost 1 base and J 6 bases, leaving 4 bases between the germline ends. The CDR3 has 11 residues. Germline assignment: CDR1 MNHEY and CDR2 SMNVEV (reference sequence). The CDR3 here is CASSLFGEQYF. The DNA of the CDR3 is TGTGCCAGCAGTTTATTCGGCGAGCAGTACTTC.

V is TRBV5-5 and J is TRBJ2-7, with TRBD2 matching over 14 bases. The V gene's germline CDR1 is SGHKS and CDR2 YYEKEE (reference sequence). This CDR3 spans 16 amino acids. V shed 0 bases and J 4 bases; nucleotides not matched to a gene: 3. CDR3 in amino acids: CASSLAGLAGGYEQYF. CDR3 sequence (DNA): TGTGCCAGCAGCTTGGCTGGACTAGCGGGAGGATACGAGCAGTACTTC.

The rearrangement uses TRBV11-3 and TRBJ2-3, with 15 bases matching TRBD2. V dropped 4 bases and J dropped 4; count of bases not matched to a gene: 3. Looked up from germline, CDR1 is SGHNT and CDR2 is YENEEA. The CDR3 extends over 16 amino acids. The CDR3 region is CASSSGLAGGPDTQYF. DNA for the CDR3: TGTGCCAGCAGCTCAGGACTAGCGGGGGGGCCAGATACGCAGTATTTT.

This rearrangement joins TRBV19 to TRBJ2-4; TRBD1 aligns across 7 bases. There are 14 residues in the CDR3. J gave up 6 bases and V 5 bases, and 7 bases lay outside the gene matches. The germline V gene has CDR1 LNHDA and CDR2 SQIVND (reference sequence). The CDR3 spells CASSAGTVLNIQYF. In DNA form, the CDR3 reads TGTGCCAGTAGTGCCGGGACAGTCCTAAACATTCAGTACTTC.

The chain combines TRBV6-5 with TRBJ1-5; D possibly corresponds to TRBD1 (5 bases). The CDR3 loop spans 16 amino acids. V was shortened by 2 bases and J by 0 bases, with 11 bases between the two germline ends. CDR1 MNHEY and CDR2 SVGAGI come from the germline V gene. The CDR3 loop is CASSYAGTASNQPQHF. CDR3 DNA sequence: TGTGCCAGCAGTTACGCCGGGACTGCTAGCAATCAGCCCCAGCATTTT.

This clone was seen more than once but under ten times. This sample also contains other DNA sequences that code for the same CDR3. V gene TRBV2 combines with J gene TRBJ2-7; 8 nucleotides match TRBD2. Germline loops: CDR1 SNHLY, CDR2 FYNNEI. CDR3 size: 14 residues. Trimming took 5 bases from V and 1 from J; bases not matched to a gene: 4. This chain's CDR3 is CASSSGSLSYEQYF. CDR3 nucleotide sequence: TGTGCCAGCAGTAGCGGGAGTTTGTCCTACGAGCAGTACTTC.